This passage covers 22 T cell receptor beta chains from one sample sequenced in a study of T-cell reconstitution after alpha-beta-depleted transplantation in children. Unique molecular identifiers were built into the TCRbeta library. TCRdb ran MiXCR on the PCR reads and lists one entry per CDR3 protein. The repertoire holds approximately 980,000 distinct CDR3 sequences, with under 30% as singletons. Material: PBMCs, mostly from graft donor cells, obtained 360 days after TCRalphabeta/CD19-depleted stem cell transplant. The receptors stem from a boy under two years old who had a stem cell transplant for SCID, so the T cells may come from the graft donor.

V and J are TRBV10-3 and TRBJ2-1, with TRBD2 matching over 7 bases. V lost 0 bases, J lost 0 bases, and 5 bases stayed unmatched. CDR1 is ENHRY, CDR2 SYGVKD, per germline. The CDR3 sequence is 17 residues long. CDR3 DNA sequence: TGTGCCATCAGTGAGTCGGCGCTAGCGGCCTCCTACAATGAGCAGTTCTTC. Its protein product is CAISESALAASYNEQFF.

The V and J genes are TRBV5-6 and TRBJ2-5, with D maybe TRBD2 (5 bases). Germline assignment: CDR1 SGHDT and CDR2 YYEEEE. Trimming removed 3 bases at V and 3 bases at J, with 12 bases between. The CDR3 totals 14 residues. Here the CDR3 DNA reads TGTGCCAGCAGCTCTCCAAGCGGTAAAGAGACCCAGTACTTC. It yields the protein CASSSPSGKETQYF. The whole variable domain, remainder taken from reference TRBV5-6 and TRBJ2-5, is DAGVTQSPTHLIKTRGQQVTLRCSPKSGHDTVSWYQQALGQGPQFIFQYYEEEERQRGNFPDRFSGHQFPNYSSELNVNALLLGDSALYLCASSSPSGKETQYFGPGTRLLVL.

The rearrangement joins TRBV4-1 to TRBJ2-7; 12 nucleotides align to TRBD2. The CDR3 length is 15 residues. V trimming: 4 bases; J trimming: 4 bases; junction bases outside the gene matches: 5. The germline V gene encodes CDR1 MGHRA and CDR2 YSYEKL. CDR3 sequence reads: CASSPSGLAGYEQYF. Written as DNA, the CDR3 is TGCGCCAGCAGCCCCTCGGGACTAGCGGGTTACGAGCAGTACTTC.

Only a few counts were recorded for this clonotype. This chain connects TRBV5-1 to TRBJ2-1, with TRBD1 matching over 9 bases. The CDR3 is 16 amino acids. With V trimmed by 3 bases and J by 2 bases, 6 bases remained unmatched. Germline CDR1 is SGHRS and CDR2 is YFSETQ. CDR3 residues: CASSSSQGAAYNEQFF. The CDR3, as DNA: TGCGCCAGCAGCTCCTCACAGGGGGCGGCCTACAATGAGCAGTTCTTC.

This clonotype was recorded at least ten times. J is TRBJ2-2 and V is TRBV7-9, with 8 bases lining up with TRBD1. V was pared by 5 bases and J by 5 bases, with 7 bases of the junction left unmatched. The CDR3 sequence is 15 residues long. Germline CDR1 is SEHNR and CDR2 is FQNEAQ (reference sequence). DNA for the CDR3: TGTGCCAGCAGCACCGGACAGGGACGAACCGGGGAGCTGTTTTTT. It translates to CASSTGQGRTGELFF.

The chain employs TRBV27 and TRBJ2-7; 8 positions agree with TRBD1. Germline CDR1 reads MNHEY; CDR2 reads SMNVEV (reference sequence). CDR3 size: 14 residues. J gave up 6 bases and V 3 bases, and 7 bases lay outside the gene matches. The CDR3 here is CASSLDRVRSEQYF. The CDR3 region has the DNA TGTGCCAGCAGTTTGGACAGGGTTAGGTCCGAGCAGTACTTC.

This clonotype was counted many times. The rearrangement uses TRBV5-6 and TRBJ2-7; TRBD2 matches 7 bases. Germline CDR1 is SGHDT and CDR2 is YYEEEE. The CDR3 consists of 14 residues. V dropped 2 bases and J dropped 7; count of bases not matched to a gene: 9. The CDR3 DNA follows: TGTGCCAGCAGCTTCTATAGCGGGTCCCTTGAGCAGTACTTC. Translated, it gives CASSFYSGSLEQYF. The complete variable domain, with remaining parts taken from reference TRBV5-6 and TRBJ2-7, reads DAGVTQSPTHLIKTRGQQVTLRCSPKSGHDTVSWYQQALGQGPQFIFQYYEEEERQRGNFPDRFSGHQFPNYSSELNVNALLLGDSALYLCASSFYSGSLEQYFGPGTRLTVT.

The chain couples TRBV12-3 or TRBV12-4 to TRBJ2-1; D gene uncertain. The CDR3 has 14 residues. V was pared by 3 bases and J by 5 bases, with 11 bases between. As DNA, the CDR3 is TGTGCCAGCAGTTTGAGACAATTGAACAATGAGCAGTTCTTC. It specifies CASSLRQLNNEQFF.

This clonotype occurred a few times. The V gene is TRBV20-1, the J gene TRBJ2-1; 13 nucleotides line up with TRBD2. Germline loops: CDR1 DFQATT, CDR2 SNEGSKA (reference sequence). CDR3 length: 16 amino acids. V lost 4 bases to trimming and J lost 5 bases; unmatched junction nucleotides: 8. CDR3 amino acids: CSATDTSGGADNEQFF. CDR3 in DNA: TGCAGTGCTACAGACACTAGCGGGGGGGCAGACAATGAGCAGTTCTTC.

This clonotype was detected only a few times. CDR3 amino acids: CASTTDSNTGELFF. CDR3 DNA: TGTGCCAGCACCACGGACTCAAACACCGGGGAGCTGTTTTTT. The V call is TRBV2, the J call TRBJ2-2; maybe TRBD2 (5 bases). Germline CDR1 and CDR2: SNHLY and FYNNEI. This CDR3 has 14 amino acids. The V and J ends lost 7 bases and 2 bases respectively, with 11 bases between them.

As DNA, the CDR3 is TGTGCCAGCGCGTGGGAACTGGGAGGCATTCAGTACTTC. Translating it yields CASAWELGGIQYF. The chain joins TRBV6-6 to TRBJ2-4, with TRBD2 as a possible D gene (6 bases). The CDR3 loop spans 13 amino acids. CDR1 and CDR2 from the germline V gene are MNHNY and SVGAGI (reference sequence). V dropped 8 bases and J dropped 9 bases, with 17 bases sitting between them.

This clonotype was detected ten times or more. DNA of the CDR3: TGTGCCAGCAGTTACGCAAGCACAGATACGCAGTATTTT. Translating it yields CASSYASTDTQYF. The rearrangement joins TRBV6-6 to TRBJ2-3; D is unresolved. The V and J ends lost 2 bases and 0 bases respectively, with 3 bases between them. Germline V CDR1 and CDR2: MNHNY, SVGAGI (reference sequence). This CDR3 contains 13 residues.

The chain uses TRBV5-5 and TRBJ2-5; D perhaps matches TRBD1 (5 bases). CDR3 size: 14 residues. Germline V gene data show CDR1 as SGHKS and CDR2 as YYEKEE (reference sequence). With 0 bases removed from V and 5 bases from J, the gap between germline ends came to 11 bases. CDR3 DNA: TGTGCCAGCAGCTTGGAGTGGGGCAGGGAGACCCAGTACTTC. This codes for CASSLEWGRETQYF.

The chain has TRBV5-1 and TRBJ1-4; D gene unclear. V was pared by 2 bases and J by 1 base, with 6 bases between. The germline V gene encodes CDR1 SGHRS and CDR2 YFSETQ. The CDR3 contains 14 residues. Here the CDR3 DNA reads TGCGCCAGCAGCTTTGGATTAACTAATGAAAAACTGTTTTTT. Its translation: CASSFGLTNEKLFF.

A few counts support this clonotype. The CDR3 is CASSFGQGEEGYEETQYF. As DNA, the CDR3 is TGTGCCAGCAGCTTTGGACAGGGAGAAGAAGGGTACGAAGAGACCCAGTACTTC. This chain uses TRBV6-1 with TRBJ2-5; 8 bases agree with TRBD1. With 6 bases clipped from V and 3 bases from J, the junction kept 18 bases outside the gene matches. Germline CDR1 and CDR2: MNHNS and SASEGT. The CDR3 is made up of 18 amino acids.

This clonotype came up a few times. This chain joins TRBV27 and TRBJ2-1; 12 positions agree with TRBD2. This CDR3 has 17 amino acids. The germline CDR1 and CDR2 sequences are MNHEY and SMNVEV (reference sequence). Trimming removed 5 bases from V and 0 bases from J; junction bases left unmatched: 5. DNA of the CDR3: TGTGCCAGCAGTCGGACTAGCGGGGCGACCTCCTACAATGAGCAGTTCTTC. It specifies CASSRTSGATSYNEQFF.

This clonotype was seen only a few times. For the CDR3, the DNA is TGTGCCAGCAGTTACGGGACTAGCGGAACCTACGAGCAGTACTTC. Amino acid sequence: CASSYGTSGTYEQYF. V usage is TRBV6-5 and J usage is TRBJ2-7; 11 positions agree with TRBD2. The germline CDR1 and CDR2 sequences are MNHEY and SVGAGI. The CDR3 sequence is 15 residues long. J was trimmed by 2 bases and V by 2 bases; bases with no gene match: 2.

The V call is TRBV7-9, the J call TRBJ2-3; tentatively, D is TRBD2 (5 bases). This CDR3 has 16 residues. V was trimmed by 5 bases and J by 3 bases, leaving 18 bases between them. The germline V gene encodes CDR1 SEHNR and CDR2 FQNEAQ (reference sequence). This CDR3 reads CASSHRLTGLTDTQYF. CDR3 in DNA: TGTGCCAGCAGCCATCGACTGACGGGGTTAACAGATACGCAGTATTTT.

This clonotype showed up just a few times. This chain links TRBV12-5 with TRBJ2-3; the D is unclear. This CDR3 is built from 14 residues. V dropped 6 bases and J dropped 0 bases, with 10 bases sitting between them. The germline V gene encodes CDR1 LGHNT and CDR2 FRNRAP. Written as DNA, the CDR3 is TGTGCTAGTGGCTGGACGGCTAGCACAGATACGCAGTATTTT. As protein: CASGWTASTDTQYF.

The gene calls are TRBV12-3 or TRBV12-4 and TRBJ2-3; perhaps TRBD1 as D (5 bases). The CDR3 loop spans 14 amino acids. The germline V and J ends were trimmed by 7 bases and 6 bases, with 17 bases remaining between them. The chain's CDR3 is CASNSPQGGDTQYF. The CDR3 coding sequence is TGTGCCAGCAACTCTCCGCAGGGTGGGGATACGCAGTATTTT.

This clonotype has just a few counts. The V call is TRBV6-2 or TRBV6-3, the J call TRBJ2-1, with 10 bases fitting TRBD2. The CDR3 has 12 amino acids. Germline assignment: CDR1 MNHEY and CDR2 SVGEGT. Losses at the gene ends were 6 bases for V and 11 bases for J; bases not matched to a gene: 4. The CDR3 region has the DNA TGTGCCAGCAGACCGGGACTAGCGCAGCAGTTCTTC. Translation: CASRPGLAQQFF.

This clonotype was detected only a few times. V is TRBV5-1 and J is TRBJ1-2, with D unclear. The CDR3 extends over 13 amino acids. The V and J ends lost 0 bases and 5 bases respectively, with 8 bases between them. CDR1 SGHRS and CDR2 YFSETQ come from the germline V gene. The CDR3 bases are TGCGCCAGCAGCTTGGCGGGGATGTATGGCTACACCTTC. Protein: CASSLAGMYGYTF.